The present TCR beta chain was sequenced within a study of blood T cell repertoires in COVID-19 (dated by TCRdb to about 2020). Background for the entire study: Collaborator samples came from the United States, Italy and Spain and covered acute and convalescent phases of COVID-19. The prospective study material was composed of cDNA or gDNA derived from T cells, B-cell-depleted T cells, or PBMCs. The dataset comprised deeply sampled blood TCRbeta repertoires from subjects exposed to, actively infected with, or recovered from COVID-19. A freely available public database, intended as a resource for researchers studying the immune response to SARS-CoV-2, is where the repertoires were released. Samples came from the ongoing ImmuneRACE study (first 160 participants) plus 1,254 subjects from 6 global collaborators. The sample metadata nearly always contained a de-identified subject ID, COVID-19 status, age in years and sex. Where available, HLA class I and class II types were obtained from metadata supplied by the sample provider rather than from assay-based typing.

Per the germline V gene, SGHNT is the CDR1 and YENEEA is the CDR2. Compared with germline, V lacks 5 bases and J lacks 2 bases; bases without a gene match: 13. From the cysteine through the phenylalanine, the CDR3 covers 17 amino acids. Only the CDR3 part of the read is kept: 51 bases, read in frame from the first base. In the prospective study, participants were about 18 to 95 years old, resided in 25 or so geographic areas of the United States, and were enrolled through a virtual design. In the prospective study, participants were assigned to cohorts based on the clinical history participants reported in a screening survey and a study questionnaire. In the prospective study, whole blood, serum and a nasopharyngeal or oropharyngeal swab were collected from each participant by mobile phlebotomists. Over an approximately 2-month period, participants in the prospective study had the option of providing additional blood draws and questionnaires. Before DNA extraction, prospective study blood samples were shipped either frozen or at room temperature.

The immunoSEQ Assay, a bias-controlled multiplex PCR, was used to amplify TCRbeta CDR3 regions from genomic DNA. Concerning the study's data processing: The number of nucleated cells in each sample was estimated by amplification of reference gene primers within the assay. Sequence reads were collapsed and filtered to measure the absolute abundance of every unique TCRbeta CDR3 rearrangement. For each sample, productive Simpson clonality was calculated as the square root of Simpson's diversity index over productive rearrangements. The clones in this table, taken by TCRdb from immuneACCESS, are in-frame only. Not every clone is retained; where verified, under half of the shortfall comes from an unresolved V gene, and the cause of the rest is unknown. V, J and clone size are taken as reported in that table, and D and trimming were inferred from the DNA itself. The sample includes a few hundred thousand clones, with 90% observed a single time. 3.5% to 4.5% of the sample goes to the ten largest clones.

On this clone: This clone's antigen is unknown. Base qualities are not recorded, but no much larger clone differs from it by a single base.

Points the paper makes about the study in general: Clinical and demographic metadata were provided uncurated, with the amount varying by source and participant.

The clonotype comes from a young woman with acute COVID-19. Recombination linked TRBV11-3 to TRBJ1-1, and 8 junctional nucleotides match TRBD1. The specimen was PBMCs or T cells enriched from blood (not recorded which). CDR3 region: CASSPTRAGGTNTEAFF. The bases read TGTGCCAGCAGCCCAACCCGGGCAGGGGGCACAAACACTGAAGCTTTCTTT.